Below are 2 T cell receptor beta chains sequenced from a single sample in a study of blood T cells in healthy people across ages. Primed by a sample-barcoded 5' primer and a J-beta primer mix, a second PCR proceeded for about 6 to 11 cycles. MiXCR, run by TCRdb on the 5' RACE reads, gives a single entry per CDR3 protein. The data hold about 780,000 distinct CDR3 sequences, with 35% to 50% observed a single time. What was sequenced was blood. These receptors originate from a man older than 75 in good health.

The chain couples TRBV6-6 to TRBJ2-7, with D possibly being TRBD1 (6 bases). The germline V and J ends were trimmed by 5 bases and 3 bases, with 11 bases remaining between them. From germline, CDR1 is MNHNY and CDR2 SVGAGI (reference sequence). The CDR3 spans 13 residues. CDR3 sequence reads: CASSGGQLYEQYF. The CDR3 DNA reads TGTGCCAGCAGTGGGGGACAACTCTACGAGCAGTACTTC.

The rearrangement links TRBV10-3 to TRBJ2-1, with 8 nucleotides matching TRBD2. This CDR3 has 15 amino acids. Germline values: CDR1 ENHRY, CDR2 SYGVKD. Trimming removed 6 bases from V and 4 bases from J; junction bases left unmatched: 8. CDR3 in amino acids: CAISPSGGEYNEQFF. CDR3 bases: TGTGCCATCAGCCCTTCGGGAGGGGAATACAATGAGCAGTTCTTC.